The source of this T cell receptor (beta chain) is a study of blood T cells in healthy people across ages. Between the trimmed V and J ends, which lost 2 bases and 3 bases, there was a span of 9 bases. Germline V gene lookup returns CDR1 SGHRS and CDR2 YFSETQ. The CDR3 extends over 15 amino acids. Broader study findings: Relative to aged donors, long-lived donors carried more naive CD4+ cells and displayed higher diversity. The fall in TCR beta diversity per million T cells was roughly linear with age.

For this clonotype: What it binds is unknown.

The authors extracted at least 5.5 micrograms of total RNA per sample. PCR was performed a second time for about 7 to 12 cycles using a sample-barcoded 5' primer and a J-beta primer mix. TCRdb re-called the 5' RACE reads through MiXCR, storing one row per CDR3 protein. The sample carries about 1.8 million distinct CDR3 sequences, about 50% recorded once. Sequencing was performed on blood. The rearrangement joins TRBV5-1 to TRBJ2-6; D might be TRBD1 or TRBD2, each matching 5 bases. This TCR derives from a woman between 40 and 50 years old in good health. In DNA, the CDR3 is TGCGCCAGCAGCTTTGGGACGGATGGGGCCAACGTCCTGACTTTC. This translates into CASSFGTDGANVLTF.